This TCR beta chain is drawn from a study of blood T cell repertoires in COVID-19. Looking at the study overall: Italy, Spain and the United States were the sources of the convalescent and acute COVID-19 samples. PBMCs, B-cell-depleted T cells, or T cells were the source of the cDNA or gDNA that made up the material.

Produced via immunoSEQ multiplex PCR; TCRdb's table is partial and in-frame only. The sample lists tens of thousands of clones, roughly 90% occurring once. The CDR3 runs to 13 residues. Germline CDR1 reads MGHRA; CDR2 reads YSYEKL. With 5 bases removed from V and 1 base from J, the gap between germline ends came to 8 bases. The chain is built from TRBV4-1 and TRBJ1-1, with D possibly TRBD1 on 5 matching bases. The clonotype comes from a woman at least 80 years old with active or convalescent COVID-19. Input material: peripheral blood. The CDR3 DNA reads TGCGCCAGCAGCTGGACATCGAACACTGAAGCTTTCTTT. Translating gives CASSWTSNTEAFF.